This T cell receptor beta chain was sequenced for a study of tumor and adjacent non-tumor tissue in lung cancer. Looking at the study overall: Aged about 31 to 80 years, patients included roughly 10 men and roughly 5 women with stage I to III disease. Each sample yielded 3.9 million or so productive TCRbeta reads on average. Whole-study results and caveats: Tumor TCR diversity, when higher, was linked to shorter survival.

This sample's RNA came from whole unsorted tissue. More than 3 cm separated this lung sample from the edge of the tumor. As for this clonotype: Its antigen is still unknown.

Germline-derived CDR1 and CDR2 are MNHNS and SASEGT. CDR3 length equals 13 residues. The library came from three nested PCR rounds adapted from ARM-PCR protocols. MiXCR was run by TCRdb on the multiplex PCR reads, yielding one entry per CDR3 protein. Here the sample spans roughly 75,000 distinct CDR3 sequences, around 70% being singletons. The chain has TRBV6-1 and TRBJ2-2; a weak D match, TRBD2 (5 bases). This receptor was identified in a woman aged 50 to 65 with non-small cell lung cancer. Sequenced sample: distant non-tumor lung tissue. The CDR3 loop reads CSGSPQNTGELFF. CDR3 in DNA: TGTAGCGGCTCACCCCAAAACACCGGGGAGCTGTTTTTT.